These 23 T cell receptor beta chains share one sample of origin, sequenced in a study of shared clonotypes between healthy human individuals. Some clones are missing from TCRdb's copy, which holds only in-frame ones; the method was immunoSEQ multiplex PCR. The data show hundreds of thousands of clones, approximately 96% seen once. Naive CD8 cells, CD45RO-negative and positively selected for CCR7, excluded terminally differentiated effector memory CD45RA+ cells. The sequenced sample consisted of naive CD8+ T cells sorted from blood. The receptor source for this set is a woman under 40 in good health.

This clone turned up a few times. This chain links TRBV6-1 with TRBJ2-1; the match to TRBD2 covers 9 bases. Germline CDR1 reads MNHNS; CDR2 reads SASEGT. The CDR3 contains 14 residues. The V and J ends lost 6 bases and 8 bases, in that order; junction bases with no gene match: 8. The CDR3: CASRAGTSMYEQFF. CDR3 DNA: TGTGCCAGCAGGGCCGGGACTAGCATGTATGAGCAGTTCTTC.

The V gene is TRBV19, the J gene TRBJ2-3, with a weak D call TRBD2 (5 bases). The CDR3 has 17 amino acids. CDR1 is LNHDA, CDR2 SQIVND, per germline (reference sequence). The ends were cut back, 2 bases at V and 4 bases at J, with 19 bases in the middle. CDR3 coding DNA: TGTGCCAGTAGTATACCCCCTTTTCGGGAAGGACCAGATACGCAGTATTTT. Translating it yields CASSIPPFREGPDTQYF.

The chain recombines TRBV16 with TRBJ1-2; weak D call: TRBD1 (5 bases). Germline lookup yields CDR1 KGHSY and CDR2 FQNENV. CDR3 length: 15 residues. Trimming removed 0 bases at V and 5 bases at J, with 13 bases between. The CDR3 DNA reads TGTGCCAGCAGCCAATCCCAGGGCGCACCTTATGGCTACACCTTC. Its protein product is CASSQSQGAPYGYTF. The full variable domain, rest sourced from reference TRBV16 and TRBJ1-2, is GEEVAQTPKHLVRGEGQKAKLYCAPIKGHSYVFWYQQVLKNEFKFLISFQNENVFDETGMPKERFSAKCLPNSPCSLEIQATKLEDSAVYFCASSQSQGAPYGYTFGSGTRLTVV.

The sample holds one count of this clone. The chain joins TRBV5-5 to TRBJ2-3; D gene ambiguous. The V end lost 0 bases, the J end lost 5 bases, and 4 bases lay between the germline ends. The CDR3 runs to 12 residues. Germline V lookup: CDR1 SGHKS, CDR2 YYEKEE (reference sequence). CDR3 region: CASSLVGDTQYF. The DNA for the CDR3 is TGTGCCAGCAGCTTGGTAGGAGATACGCAGTATTTT.

The V call is TRBV9, the J call TRBJ2-2; no firm D call. The CDR3 runs to 17 residues. Germline CDR1 reads SGDLS; CDR2 reads YYNGEE. V gave up 3 bases and J gave up 3 bases, with 18 bases separating them. The CDR3, as DNA: TGTGCCAGCAGCGACCCCCCCCAGGTTACATACACCGGGGAGCTGTTTTTT. Protein sequence: CASSDPPQVTYTGELFF.

The chain joins TRBV7-2 to TRBJ2-7, with TRBD2 matching 9 bases. The CDR3 is made up of 16 amino acids. V was clipped by 4 bases and J by 1 base; unmatched bases: 8. Germline V CDR1 and CDR2: SGHTA, FQGNSA. The CDR3: CASSSQTSGYSYEQYF. The CDR3 DNA reads as TGTGCCAGCAGCTCCCAGACTAGCGGTTATTCCTACGAGCAGTACTTC.

CDR3 bases: TGTGCCAGCTCGGGACAGCAGAATGAAAAACTGTTTTTT. This encodes CASSGQQNEKLFF. The V gene is TRBV25-1, the J gene TRBJ1-4, with 7 bases that match TRBD1. CDR1 MGHDK and CDR2 SYGVNS come from the germline V gene. Trimming removed 8 bases from V and 5 bases from J; junction bases left unmatched: 5. This CDR3 contains 13 residues. The full variable domain, its missing parts supplied by reference TRBV25-1 and TRBJ1-4, is EADIYQTPRYLVIGTGKKITLECSQTMGHDKMYWYQQDPGMELHLIHYSYGVNSTEKGDLSSESTVSRIRTEHFPLTLESARPSHTSQYLCASSGQQNEKLFFGSGTQLSVL.

V gene TRBV9 combines with J gene TRBJ1-5; 7 bases agree with TRBD1. The CDR3 is made up of 18 amino acids. Germline lookup yields CDR1 SGDLS and CDR2 YYNGEE. V shed 0 bases and J 2 bases; nucleotides not matched to a gene: 11. The DNA of the CDR3 is TGTGCCAGCAGCGTAGTCAAGCCAAGCGACAGGGGCAATCAGCCCCAGCATTTT. Translated, it gives CASSVVKPSDRGNQPQHF. Full variable domain (missing parts from reference TRBV9 and TRBJ1-5): DSGVTQTPKHLITATGQRVTLRCSPRSGDLSVYWYQQSLDQGLQFLIQYYNGEERAKGNILERFSAQQFPDLHSELNLSSLELGDSALYFCASSVVKPSDRGNQPQHFGDGTRLSIL.

The chain joins TRBV28 to TRBJ2-7; 9 bases fit TRBD2. The ends lost 3 bases at V and 7 bases at J; junction bases unmatched: 10. This CDR3 comprises 15 residues. The germline V gene encodes CDR1 MDHEN and CDR2 SYDVKM. The CDR3 DNA reads as TGTGCCAGCAGTTTTCCCTGGCGGGAGGGCCAGGAGCAGTACTTC. As protein: CASSFPWREGQEQYF.

CDR3 in DNA: TGTGCCAGCAGTTACCCAGAGGGTCTGACTGAAGCTTTCTTT. Encoded protein: CASSYPEGLTEAFF. The V and J genes are TRBV28 and TRBJ1-1; D not certain. Germline V CDR1 and CDR2: MDHEN, SYDVKM. The CDR3 consists of 14 residues. V lost 4 bases and J lost 5, with 14 bases in between.

The chain uses TRBV18 and TRBJ1-1, with TRBD1 matching over 10 bases. V gave up 6 bases and J gave up 0 bases; unmatched junction bases: 13. The CDR3 sequence is 18 residues long. The germline gives CDR1 KGHSH, CDR2 LQKENI. CDR3 sequence (DNA): TGTGCCAGCTCCCATAATCCGGACAGGGGGGACATGAACACTGAAGCTTTCTTT. Translating gives CASSHNPDRGDMNTEAFF. Full variable domain (outside the CDR3, taken from reference TRBV18 and TRBJ1-1): NAGVMQNPRHLVRRRGQEARLRCSPMKGHSHVYWYRQLPEEGLKFMVYLQKENIIDESGMPKERFSAEFPKEGPSILRIQQVVRGDSAAYFCASSHNPDRGDMNTEAFFGQGTRLTVV.

The J gene is TRBJ1-1, the V gene TRBV5-4, with TRBD1 matching 7 bases. CDR1 is SGHNT, CDR2 YYREEE, per germline (reference sequence). With 4 bases clipped from V and 10 bases from J, the junction kept 7 bases outside the gene matches. The CDR3 has 12 amino acids. CDR3 sequence reads: CASSDTGVLAFF. As DNA, the CDR3 is TGTGCCAGCAGCGACACAGGGGTGTTAGCTTTCTTT.

Of note for this clone: The same CDR3 arises from other DNA sequences in this sample as well. V gene TRBV7-6 combines with J gene TRBJ2-1; D is undetermined. Trimming took off 3 bases at V and 6 bases at J, with 3 bases between the two ends. The germline V gene encodes CDR1 SGHVS and CDR2 FNYEAQ. The CDR3 covers 11 residues. CDR3 region: CASSLGNEQFF. The CDR3 DNA follows: TGTGCCAGCAGCTTGGGCAATGAGCAGTTCTTC.

A single count supports this clone. The chain has TRBV5-4 and TRBJ2-2, with D uncertain. V was pared by 4 bases and J by 5 bases, with 9 bases between. There are 13 residues in the CDR3. Germline CDR1 SGHNT, CDR2 YYREEE (reference sequence). CDR3 residues: CASSRMGTGELFF. For the CDR3, the DNA is TGTGCCAGCAGCAGGATGGGGACCGGGGAGCTGTTTTTT.

The chain recombines TRBV27 with TRBJ1-1; possibly TRBD1 for D (5 bases). Looked up from germline, CDR1 is MNHEY and CDR2 is SMNVEV (reference sequence). The V end was cut by 3 bases, the J end by 1 base, with 15 bases between. The CDR3 consists of 16 residues. CDR3 sequence: CASSLYGRTPNTEAFF. The CDR3 DNA reads TGTGCCAGCAGTTTGTACGGCCGGACACCGAACACTGAAGCTTTCTTT.

The rearrangement uses TRBV27 and TRBJ1-3; D is unclear. From germline, CDR1 is MNHEY and CDR2 SMNVEV (reference sequence). This CDR3 is built from 14 residues. V was pared by 0 bases and J by 0 bases, with 3 bases between. CDR3 in amino acids: CASSLSPSGNTIYF. In DNA form, the CDR3 reads TGTGCCAGCAGTTTATCCCCCTCTGGAAACACCATATATTTT.

This clone came up once. The J gene is TRBJ1-1, the V gene TRBV28; D remains unclear. V dropped 3 bases and J dropped 4 bases, with 12 bases sitting between them. Germline CDR1 MDHEN, CDR2 SYDVKM. The CDR3 runs to 14 residues. CDR3 DNA sequence: TGTGCCAGCAGTTTCCCCCCGGAGGGCACTGAAGCTTTCTTT. Its protein product is CASSFPPEGTEAFF.

Details on this clone: At one end, the junction sequence differs from germline, possibly due to a read error. CDR3 protein: CATSSGSGGYEQYF. The CDR3 nucleotides read TGTGCCACCAGTAGCGGGAGTGGAGGGTACGAGCAGTACTTC. The genes are TRBV27 and TRBJ2-7, with TRBD2 matching over 9 bases. Germline CDR1 and CDR2: MNHEY and SMNVEV (reference sequence). There are 14 residues in the CDR3.

V and J are TRBV28 and TRBJ1-2, with a tentative D call TRBD1 (5 bases). The CDR3 length is 14 residues. Trimming took off 6 bases at V and 8 bases at J, with 19 bases between the two ends. CDR1 and CDR2 (germline): MDHEN, SYDVKM. This CDR3 is CASSEFREKGGYTF. In nucleotides, the CDR3 is TGTGCCAGCAGCGAGTTCCGGGAGAAGGGGGGCTACACCTTC.

This sequence joins TRBV28 and TRBJ2-3; a possible D gene is TRBD2 (5 bases). Trimming removed 3 bases at V and 5 bases at J, with 9 bases between. Germline lookup yields CDR1 MDHEN and CDR2 SYDVKM. This CDR3 spans 13 amino acids. The CDR3 DNA follows: TGTGCCAGCAGTTTTCGGGAAGTAGATACGCAGTATTTT. It translates to CASSFREVDTQYF.

The V call is TRBV7-6, the J call TRBJ2-1; 9 positions match TRBD2. The J segment lost 6 bases and the V segment lost 5 bases, leaving 11 bases of the junction unmatched. Germline V gene sequence: CDR1 SGHVS, CDR2 FNYEAQ. The CDR3 totals 16 residues. The CDR3 sequence is CASSGLSGRRSNEQFF. For the CDR3, the DNA is TGTGCCAGCAGCGGTCTGAGCGGGAGGAGAAGCAATGAGCAGTTCTTC.

The chain is built from TRBV30 and TRBJ2-7, with no clear D. CDR1 GTSNPN and CDR2 SVGIG come from the germline V gene (reference sequence). CDR3 length equals 13 residues. The V gene lost 4 bases and the J gene lost 4 bases, with 14 bases spanning the gap. The chain's CDR3 is CAWIPEADYEQYF. The CDR3 nucleotides read TGTGCCTGGATTCCTGAGGCAGATTACGAGCAGTACTTC.

The chain joins TRBV7-2 to TRBJ2-3; possible D gene TRBD2, 6 bases. The germline gives CDR1 SGHTA, CDR2 FQGNSA. The ends were cut back, 6 bases at V and 3 bases at J, with 22 bases in the middle. The CDR3 is 17 amino acids. This CDR3 is CASRLSGGRTPTDTQYF. In DNA form, the CDR3 reads TGTGCCAGCAGGCTTTCCGGGGGACGAACCCCGACAGATACGCAGTATTTT.